One and the same sample provided the 25 T cell receptor beta chains below, sequenced in a study of blood T cell repertoires in COVID-19. Assay: immunoSEQ multiplex PCR; the TCRdb copy retains only in-frame clones and omits some. The data show under 55,000 clones, 80% to 90% seen once. The sequencing input was peripheral blood. Receptors originate from a woman older than 75 with COVID-19, enrolled during active disease.

V is TRBV3-1 (or the pseudogene TRBV3-2) and J is TRBJ1-6; 9 bases are shared with TRBD1. CDR1 is LGHDT and CDR2 is YNNKEL in the germline V gene (reference sequence). V dropped 4 bases and J dropped 7; count of bases not matched to a gene: 2. CDR3 size: 14 residues. CDR3 sequence reads: CASSPGTGNSPLHF. CDR3 nucleotides: TGTGCCAGCAGCCCCGGGACAGGGAATTCACCCCTCCACTTT.

The J gene is TRBJ2-6, the V gene TRBV10-3, with a weak D call TRBD1 (7 bases). Germline CDR1 and CDR2: ENHRY and SYGVKD. The CDR3 runs 17 residues. V was shortened by 1 base and J by 2 bases, with 12 bases between the two germline ends. The CDR3 DNA follows: TGTGCCATCAGTGAGTTGGCAGGGGGGACTGGGGCCAACGTCCTGACTTTC. This gives the protein CAISELAGGTGANVLTF.

The genes are TRBV29-1 and TRBJ2-4; the D gene is possibly TRBD2 (5 bases). Germline lookup yields CDR1 SQVTM and CDR2 ANQGSEA. Trimming cost V 2 bases and J 0 bases, with 14 bases left between them. This CDR3 spans 16 amino acids. The CDR3 sequence is CSVERASGLAKNIQYF. The DNA for the CDR3 is TGCAGCGTTGAACGAGCGAGCGGATTAGCCAAAAACATTCAGTACTTC.

This sequence joins TRBV5-1 and TRBJ1-4; TRBD1 might be the D (6 bases). V was shortened by 3 bases and J by 8 bases, with 11 bases between the two germline ends. This CDR3 contains 13 residues. Per the germline V gene, CDR1 is SGHRS and CDR2 is YFSETQ. The CDR3 sequence: CASSSQGREKLFF. DNA of the CDR3: TGCGCCAGCAGCTCCCAGGGGCGCGAAAAACTGTTTTTT.

The table lists this clone with a few counts. The J gene is TRBJ2-7, the V gene TRBV28; 8 bases agree with TRBD1. The CDR3 length is 14 residues. The V gene's germline CDR1 is MDHEN and CDR2 SYDVKM. With 6 bases clipped from V and 2 bases from J, the junction kept 6 bases outside the gene matches. CDR3 sequence reads: CASRGQGVTYEQYF. The CDR3 nucleotides are TGTGCCAGCAGAGGACAGGGTGTCACCTACGAGCAGTACTTC. The full variable domain, completed using reference TRBV28 and TRBJ2-7, is DVKVTQSSRYLVKRTGEKVFLECVQDMDHENMFWYRQDPGLGLRLIYFSYDVKMKEKGDIPEGYSVSREKKERFSLILESASTNQTSMYLCASRGQGVTYEQYFGPGTRLTVT.

The CDR3: CASSFPDIPYEQYF. For the CDR3, the DNA is TGTGCCAGCAGCTTCCCGGACATACCCTACGAGCAGTACTTC. The V gene is TRBV5-4, the J gene TRBJ2-7; possibly TRBD1 for D (5 bases). Germline V CDR1 and CDR2: SGHNT, YYREEE (reference sequence). This CDR3 has 14 amino acids. Trimming took 2 bases from V and 2 from J, leaving 11 bases between them.

V is TRBV7-6 and J is TRBJ2-7, with 11 positions matching TRBD2. This CDR3 has 15 amino acids. Germline V gene data show CDR1 as SGHVS and CDR2 as FNYEAQ. V was clipped by 1 base and J by 4 bases; unmatched bases: 3. CDR3 nucleotide sequence: TGTGCCAGCAGCTTAGATAGCGGGAGGGCGTACGAGCAGTACTTC. Encoded protein: CASSLDSGRAYEQYF.

The J gene is TRBJ2-7, the V gene TRBV19; D is ambiguous. In germline, CDR1 is LNHDA, CDR2 SQIVND (reference sequence). CDR3 length: 15 residues. V lost 5 bases, J lost 0 bases, and 14 bases lay in between. The CDR3 DNA follows: TGTGCCAGTAGTTCCACCCGCCTAAGCTCCTACGAGCAGTACTTC. It is translated as CASSSTRLSSYEQYF. Based on the CDR3 plus reference TRBV19 and TRBJ2-7, the full variable domain is DGGITQSPKYLFRKEGQNVTLSCEQNLNHDAMYWYRQDPGQGLRLIYYSQIVNDFQKGDIAEGYSVSREKKESFPLTVTSAQKNPTAFYLCASSSTRLSSYEQYFGPGTRLTVT.

The J gene is TRBJ1-5, the V gene TRBV19; 8 bases are a match to TRBD1. The CDR3 is 17 amino acids. Germline V gene lookup returns CDR1 LNHDA and CDR2 SQIVND (reference sequence). The V segment lost 0 bases and the J segment 2 bases; nucleotides outside the gene matches: 6. The DNA of the CDR3 is TGTGCCAGTAGTATAGACCAAGACAGGGGCGGCAATCAGCCCCAGCATTTT. It specifies CASSIDQDRGGNQPQHF. Variable domain in full (rest from reference TRBV19 and TRBJ1-5): DGGITQSPKYLFRKEGQNVTLSCEQNLNHDAMYWYRQDPGQGLRLIYYSQIVNDFQKGDIAEGYSVSREKKESFPLTVTSAQKNPTAFYLCASSIDQDRGGNQPQHFGDGTRLSIL.

This clone was counted a single time. The V and J genes are TRBV4-1 and TRBJ2-7, with D perhaps TRBD1 (6 bases). The germline V gene encodes CDR1 MGHRA and CDR2 YSYEKL. The V gene lost 0 bases and the J gene lost 7 bases, with 13 bases spanning the gap. This CDR3 contains 14 residues. The CDR3 spells CASSQEGALREQYF. The CDR3 DNA reads TGCGCCAGCAGCCAAGAGGGGGCTCTGAGGGAGCAGTACTTC.

The chain carries TRBV9 and TRBJ1-1; the D gene is possibly TRBD1 (6 bases). Germline V gives CDR1 SGDLS, CDR2 YYNGEE. The CDR3 totals 13 residues. Trimming took off 2 bases at V and 7 bases at J, with 12 bases between the two ends. The CDR3 coding sequence is TGTGCCAGCAGCGTTAGACCCAGGGGTGAAGCTTTCTTT. Amino acid sequence: CASSVRPRGEAFF.

Here the CDR3 reads CASSIGRHLNTEAFF. CDR3 bases: TGTGCCAGTAGTATCGGCCGACACTTGAACACTGAAGCTTTCTTT. The chain carries TRBV19 and TRBJ1-1, with no clear D. Deletions cut 3 bases from V and 0 bases from J, with 11 bases between. The CDR3 length is 15 residues. Germline V CDR1 and CDR2: LNHDA, SQIVND (reference sequence).

CDR3 bases: TGCGCCAGCAGCCGTACTAGCGGGAGGGTGAATGAGCAGTTCTTC. Residues: CASSRTSGRVNEQFF. The chain uses TRBV4-1 and TRBJ2-1, with TRBD2 matching 13 bases. From germline, CDR1 is MGHRA and CDR2 YSYEKL. This CDR3 has 15 residues. V shed 4 bases and J 7 bases; nucleotides not matched to a gene: 4.

V and J are TRBV2 and TRBJ2-3; 10 bases agree with TRBD2. The CDR3 is made up of 17 amino acids. The V gene's germline CDR1 is SNHLY and CDR2 FYNNEI. V dropped 10 bases and J dropped 2; count of bases not matched to a gene: 15. The CDR3 spells CATSRGLAGAVTDTQYF. CDR3 in DNA: TGTGCCACCTCACGAGGGCTAGCGGGGGCGGTCACAGATACGCAGTATTTT.

The CDR3 reads CASAYLTGELFF. CDR3 bases: TGTGCCAGCGCCTATCTCACCGGGGAGCTGTTTTTT. The rearrangement uses TRBV27 and TRBJ2-2; D call uncertain. CDR1 and CDR2 from the germline V gene are MNHEY and SMNVEV (reference sequence). Trimming left V 8 bases short and J 4 bases short, with 8 bases between. This CDR3 comprises 12 residues.

The rearrangement uses TRBV19 and TRBJ1-2; tentatively, D is TRBD1 (6 bases). Per germline, CDR1 LNHDA and CDR2 SQIVND (reference sequence). V was shortened by 7 bases and J by 0 bases, with 12 bases between the two germline ends. CDR3 length: 14 residues. The CDR3 coding sequence is TGTGCCAGTACGGGCCGGACAGCTAACTATGGCTACACCTTC. Translating it yields CASTGRTANYGYTF.

The J gene is TRBJ1-2, the V gene TRBV27, with a tentative D call TRBD1 (6 bases). The V and J ends lost 4 bases and 10 bases respectively, with 13 bases between them. This CDR3 spans 12 amino acids. In germline, CDR1 is MNHEY, CDR2 SMNVEV (reference sequence). The CDR3 DNA reads TGTGCCAGCAGTTCTGTAGCGGGGGCCTACACCTTC. This encodes CASSSVAGAYTF.

The V call is TRBV5-1, the J call TRBJ2-5; D perhaps matches TRBD2 (5 bases). This CDR3 spans 14 amino acids. Looked up from germline, CDR1 is SGHRS and CDR2 is YFSETQ. The germline V and J ends were trimmed by 4 bases and 3 bases, with 13 bases remaining between them. Here the CDR3 reads CASSPLGSEETQYF. The CDR3 DNA is TGCGCCAGCAGCCCCCTGGGTAGCGAAGAGACCCAGTACTTC.

The rearrangement links TRBV16 to TRBJ1-5; perhaps TRBD1 as D (5 bases). The CDR3 extends over 14 amino acids. Germline CDR1 KGHSY, CDR2 FQNENV. The germline V and J ends were trimmed by 0 bases and 3 bases, with 6 bases remaining between them. CDR3 nucleotide sequence: TGTGCCAGCAGCCAATCGGGGCTCAATCAGCCCCAGCATTTT. Residues: CASSQSGLNQPQHF.

CDR3 bases: TGTGCCAGCAGCGTAGGATTAGGAGTCAATGAGCAGTTCTTC. As protein: CASSVGLGVNEQFF. V and J are TRBV9 and TRBJ2-1; D unclear. Germline V CDR1 and CDR2: SGDLS, YYNGEE. Trimming pared 0 bases from V and 6 bases from J, leaving 10 bases between. The CDR3 length is 14 residues.

The chain couples TRBV7-2 to TRBJ1-2; D not resolved. Germline V CDR1 and CDR2: SGHTA, FQGNSA. The CDR3 is 13 amino acids. V was clipped by 6 bases and J by 4 bases, with 12 bases between them. The CDR3 region has the DNA TGTGCCAGCAGTCATACTCCGTCCTATGGCTACACCTTC. Amino acid sequence: CASSHTPSYGYTF.

The rearrangement joins TRBV7-9 to TRBJ1-4; no definite D call. Trimming stripped 5 bases from V and 7 bases from J, with 11 bases between. The V gene's germline CDR1 is SEHNR and CDR2 FQNEAQ (reference sequence). This CDR3 has 13 residues. CDR3 sequence (DNA): TGTGCCAGCAGCCGTGCAGGAGGTGAAAAACTGTTTTTT. Translating gives CASSRAGGEKLFF.

J is TRBJ2-7 and V is TRBV2; TRBD1 matches at 8 bases. There are 11 residues in the CDR3. Trimming cost V 8 bases and J 3 bases; bases outside gene matches: 0. The germline V gene has CDR1 SNHLY and CDR2 FYNNEI. The CDR3: CASGQGYEQYF. CDR3 DNA sequence: TGTGCCAGCGGACAGGGCTACGAGCAGTACTTC.

The V and J genes are TRBV7-2 and TRBJ2-2; tentatively, D is TRBD1 (5 bases). The length of the CDR3 is 15 residues. The V and J ends lost 5 bases and 6 bases respectively, with 16 bases between them. Germline V lookup: CDR1 SGHTA, CDR2 FQGNSA. In DNA form, the CDR3 reads TGTGCCAGCAGCAGGGGCCTACTTGGCGCCGGGGAGCTGTTTTTT. Its protein is CASSRGLLGAGELFF.

The genes are TRBV7-2 and TRBJ1-1; D is possibly TRBD1 (6 bases). Between the trimmed V and J ends, which lost 2 bases and 4 bases, there was a span of 23 bases. Germline loops: CDR1 SGHTA, CDR2 FQGNSA. The CDR3 loop spans 18 amino acids. The CDR3 DNA follows: TGTGCCAGCAGCTTAACCGGGACAAGGACATTCCGAACCACTGAAGCTTTCTTT. Protein product: CASSLTGTRTFRTTEAFF. Supplemented by reference TRBV7-2 and TRBJ1-1, the full variable domain reads GAGVSQSPSNKVTEKGKDVELRCDPISGHTALYWYRQSLGQGLEFLIYFQGNSAPDKSGLPSDRFSAERTGGSVSTLTIQRTQQEDSAVYLCASSLTGTRTFRTTEAFFGQGTRLTVV.